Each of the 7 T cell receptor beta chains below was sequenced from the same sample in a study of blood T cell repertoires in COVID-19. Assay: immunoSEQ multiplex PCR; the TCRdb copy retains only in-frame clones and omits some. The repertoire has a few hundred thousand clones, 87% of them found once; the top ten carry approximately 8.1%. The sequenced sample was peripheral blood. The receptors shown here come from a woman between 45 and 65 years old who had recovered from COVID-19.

The CDR3 nucleotides read TGTGCCAGCAGCCAATGGCAGGGGGATGAAAAACTGTTTTTT. Encoded protein: CASSQWQGDEKLFF. This chain links TRBV3-1 (or the pseudogene TRBV3-2) with TRBJ1-4; 7 bases are shared with TRBD1. The germline gives CDR1 LGHDT, CDR2 YNNKEL (reference sequence). Trimming took 2 bases from V and 6 from J; bases not matched to a gene: 3. The CDR3 runs 14 residues.

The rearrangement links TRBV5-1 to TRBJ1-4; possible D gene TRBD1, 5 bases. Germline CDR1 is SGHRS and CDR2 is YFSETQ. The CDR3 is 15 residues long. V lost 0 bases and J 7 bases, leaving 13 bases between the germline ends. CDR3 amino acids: CASSLEFRVGEKLFF. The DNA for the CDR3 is TGCGCCAGCAGCTTGGAGTTCAGGGTTGGTGAAAAACTGTTTTTT.

CDR3: CASSQDLRGNGYTF. The DNA for the CDR3 is TGCGCCAGCAGCCAAGATCTCCGAGGTAACGGCTACACCTTC. This chain uses TRBV4-3 with TRBJ1-2; no clear D. The V gene's germline CDR1 is LGHNA and CDR2 YSLEER. The CDR3 has 14 residues. V dropped 0 bases and J dropped 8 bases, with 13 bases sitting between them.

This CDR3 is CASHEMHNSPLHF. The CDR3 DNA reads TGTGCCAGCCATGAGATGCATAATTCACCCCTCCACTTT. The gene calls are TRBV27 and TRBJ1-6; D remains unclear. CDR3 size: 13 residues. Germline CDR1 and CDR2: MNHEY and SMNVEV (reference sequence). The V gene lost 8 bases and the J gene lost 5 bases, with 10 bases spanning the gap.

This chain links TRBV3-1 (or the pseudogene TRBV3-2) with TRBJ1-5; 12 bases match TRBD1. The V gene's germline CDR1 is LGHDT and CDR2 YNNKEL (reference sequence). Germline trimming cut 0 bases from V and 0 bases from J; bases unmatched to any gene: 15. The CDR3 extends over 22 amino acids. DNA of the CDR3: TGTGCCAGCAGCCAAGAGGGACAGGGGGCCTATCCCACGCGTTATAGCAATCAGCCCCAGCATTTT. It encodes CASSQEGQGAYPTRYSNQPQHF.

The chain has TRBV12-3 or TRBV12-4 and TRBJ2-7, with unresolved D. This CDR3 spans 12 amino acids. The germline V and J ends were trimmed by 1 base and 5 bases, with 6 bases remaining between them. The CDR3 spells CASSLVVDEQYF. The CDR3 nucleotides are TGTGCCAGCAGTTTAGTAGTGGACGAGCAGTACTTC.

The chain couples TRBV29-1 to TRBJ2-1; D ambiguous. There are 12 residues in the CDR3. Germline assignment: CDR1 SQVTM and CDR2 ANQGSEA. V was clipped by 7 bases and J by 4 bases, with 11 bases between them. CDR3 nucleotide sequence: TGCAGCGCAGAGCGCGTATACAATGAGCAGTTCTTC. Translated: CSAERVYNEQFF.